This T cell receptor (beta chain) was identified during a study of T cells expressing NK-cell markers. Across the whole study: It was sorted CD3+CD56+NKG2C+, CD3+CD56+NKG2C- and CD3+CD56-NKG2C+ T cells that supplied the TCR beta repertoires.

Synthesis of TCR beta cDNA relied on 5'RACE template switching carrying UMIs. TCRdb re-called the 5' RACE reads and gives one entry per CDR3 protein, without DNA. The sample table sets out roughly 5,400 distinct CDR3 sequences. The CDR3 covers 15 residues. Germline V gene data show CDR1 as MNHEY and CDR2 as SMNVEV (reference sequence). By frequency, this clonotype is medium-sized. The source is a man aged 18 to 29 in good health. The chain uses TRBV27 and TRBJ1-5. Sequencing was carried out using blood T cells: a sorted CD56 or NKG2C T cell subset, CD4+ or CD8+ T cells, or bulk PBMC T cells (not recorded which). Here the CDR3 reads CASSLGGFSNQPQHF.